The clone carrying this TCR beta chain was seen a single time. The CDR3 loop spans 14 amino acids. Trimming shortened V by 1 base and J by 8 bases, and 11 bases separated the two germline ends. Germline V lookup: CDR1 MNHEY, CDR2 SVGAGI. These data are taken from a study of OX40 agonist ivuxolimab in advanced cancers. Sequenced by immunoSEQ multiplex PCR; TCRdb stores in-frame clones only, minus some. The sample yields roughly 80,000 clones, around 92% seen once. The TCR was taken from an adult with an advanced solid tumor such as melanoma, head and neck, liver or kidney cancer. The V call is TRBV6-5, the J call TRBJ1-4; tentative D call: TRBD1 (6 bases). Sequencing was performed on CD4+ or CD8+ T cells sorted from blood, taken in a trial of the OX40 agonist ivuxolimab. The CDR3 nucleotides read TGTGCCAGCAGTTACTGGGGGGCGCGAGAAAAACTGTTTTTT. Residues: CASSYWGAREKLFF.